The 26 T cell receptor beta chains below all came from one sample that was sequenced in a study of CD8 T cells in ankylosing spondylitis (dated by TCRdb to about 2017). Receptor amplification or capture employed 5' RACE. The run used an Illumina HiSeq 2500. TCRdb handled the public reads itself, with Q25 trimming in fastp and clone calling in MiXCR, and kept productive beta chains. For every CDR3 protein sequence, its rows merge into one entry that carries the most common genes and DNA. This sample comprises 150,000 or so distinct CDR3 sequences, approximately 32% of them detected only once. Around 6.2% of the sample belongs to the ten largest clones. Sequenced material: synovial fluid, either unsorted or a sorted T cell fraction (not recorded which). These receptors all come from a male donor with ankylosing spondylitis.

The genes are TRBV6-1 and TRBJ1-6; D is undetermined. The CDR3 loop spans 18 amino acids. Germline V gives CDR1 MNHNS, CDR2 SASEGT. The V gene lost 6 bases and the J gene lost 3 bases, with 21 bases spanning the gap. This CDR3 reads CASSREGSAPNYNSPLHF. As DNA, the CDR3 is TGTGCCAGCAGCAGAGAAGGTTCGGCGCCAAACTATAATTCACCCCTCCACTTT.

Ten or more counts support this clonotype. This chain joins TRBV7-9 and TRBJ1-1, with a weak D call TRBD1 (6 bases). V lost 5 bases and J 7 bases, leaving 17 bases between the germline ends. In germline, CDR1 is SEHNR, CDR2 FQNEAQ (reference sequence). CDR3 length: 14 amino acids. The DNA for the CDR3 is TGTGCCAGCAGCGGAACAGGGAGGGGAGGTGAAGCTTTCTTT. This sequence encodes CASSGTGRGGEAFF.

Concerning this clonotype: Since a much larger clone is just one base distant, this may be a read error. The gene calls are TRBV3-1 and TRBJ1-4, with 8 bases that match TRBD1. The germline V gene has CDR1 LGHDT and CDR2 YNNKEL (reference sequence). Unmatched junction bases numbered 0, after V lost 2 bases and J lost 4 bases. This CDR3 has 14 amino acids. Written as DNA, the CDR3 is TGTGCCAGCAGCCAAACAGGGGGTAATGAAAAACTGTTTTTT. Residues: CASSQTGGNEKLFF.

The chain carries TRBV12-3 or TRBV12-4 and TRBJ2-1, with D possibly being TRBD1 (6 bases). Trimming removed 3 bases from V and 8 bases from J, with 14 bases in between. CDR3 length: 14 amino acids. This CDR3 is CASSFPHRVDEQFF. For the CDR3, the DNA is TGTGCCAGCAGTTTCCCTCACAGGGTGGATGAGCAGTTCTTC.

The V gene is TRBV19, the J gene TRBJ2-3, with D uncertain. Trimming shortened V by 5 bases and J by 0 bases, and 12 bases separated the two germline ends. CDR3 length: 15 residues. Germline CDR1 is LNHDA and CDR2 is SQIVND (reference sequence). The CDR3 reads CASSPGGASTDTQYF. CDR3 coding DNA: TGTGCCAGTAGTCCTGGTGGAGCAAGCACAGATACGCAGTATTTT.

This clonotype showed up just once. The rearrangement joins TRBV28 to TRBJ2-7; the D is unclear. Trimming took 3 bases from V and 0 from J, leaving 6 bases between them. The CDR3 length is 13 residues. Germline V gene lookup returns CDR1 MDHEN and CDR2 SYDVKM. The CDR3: CASSFRNSYEQYF. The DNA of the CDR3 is TGTGCCAGCAGTTTTCGGAACTCCTACGAGCAGTACTTC. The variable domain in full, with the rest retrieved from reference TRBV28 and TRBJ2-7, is DVKVTQSSRYLVKRTGEKVFLECVQDMDHENMFWYRQDPGLGLRLIYFSYDVKMKEKGDIPEGYSVSREKKERFSLILESASTNQTSMYLCASSFRNSYEQYFGPGTRLTVT.

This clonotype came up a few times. The CDR3 bases are TGTGCCAGCAGCCCGGGGACTAGCGGTGAGACCCAGTACTTC. Translated: CASSPGTSGETQYF. The chain carries TRBV9 and TRBJ2-5; 11 bases are shared with TRBD2. The CDR3 is 14 residues long. J lost 5 bases, V lost 4 bases, and 4 bases had no gene match. Germline loops: CDR1 SGDLS, CDR2 YYNGEE.

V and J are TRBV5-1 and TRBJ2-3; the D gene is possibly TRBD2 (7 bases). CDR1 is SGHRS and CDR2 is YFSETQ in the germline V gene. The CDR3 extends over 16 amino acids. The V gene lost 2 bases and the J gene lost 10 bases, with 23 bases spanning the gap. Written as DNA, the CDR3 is TGCGCCAGCAGCTTCCTTCATGGGGGGGCGGATGATCCGCAGTATTTT. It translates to CASSFLHGGADDPQYF.

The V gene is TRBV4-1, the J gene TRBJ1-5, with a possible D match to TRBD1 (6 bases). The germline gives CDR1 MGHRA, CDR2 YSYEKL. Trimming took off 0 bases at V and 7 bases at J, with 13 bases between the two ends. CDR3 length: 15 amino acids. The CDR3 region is CASSQDRGGGQPQHF. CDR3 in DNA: TGCGCCAGCAGCCAAGATAGGGGGGGAGGGCAGCCCCAGCATTTT.

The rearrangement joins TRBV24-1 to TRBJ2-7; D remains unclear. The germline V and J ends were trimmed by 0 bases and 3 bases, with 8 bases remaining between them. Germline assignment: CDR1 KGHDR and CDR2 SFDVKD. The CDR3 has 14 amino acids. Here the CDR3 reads CATSDLANDYEQYF. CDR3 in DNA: TGTGCCACCAGTGATTTGGCCAATGACTACGAGCAGTACTTC.

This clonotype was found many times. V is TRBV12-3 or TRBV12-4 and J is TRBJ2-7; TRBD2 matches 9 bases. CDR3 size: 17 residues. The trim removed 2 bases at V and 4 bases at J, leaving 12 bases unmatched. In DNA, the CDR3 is TGTGCCAGCAGTTTAAGTGGTGGGCTAGCGGGGATATACGAGCAGTACTTC. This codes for CASSLSGGLAGIYEQYF.

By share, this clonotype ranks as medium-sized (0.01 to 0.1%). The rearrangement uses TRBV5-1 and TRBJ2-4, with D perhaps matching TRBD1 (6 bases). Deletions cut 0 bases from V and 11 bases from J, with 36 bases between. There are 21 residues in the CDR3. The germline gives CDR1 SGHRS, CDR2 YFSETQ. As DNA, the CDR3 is TGCGCCAGCAGCTTGGTCTTCAGGACTGACAGGAAGTCGGGACACCAGATAGTTCAGTACTTC. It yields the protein CASSLVFRTDRKSGHQIVQYF.

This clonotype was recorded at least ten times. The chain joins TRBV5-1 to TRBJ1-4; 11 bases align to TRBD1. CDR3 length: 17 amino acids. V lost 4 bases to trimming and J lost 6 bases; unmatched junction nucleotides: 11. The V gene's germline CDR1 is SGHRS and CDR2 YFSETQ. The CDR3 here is CASSPRTGGGQYEKLFF. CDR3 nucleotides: TGCGCCAGCAGCCCTCGGACAGGGGGCGGACAATATGAAAAACTGTTTTTT. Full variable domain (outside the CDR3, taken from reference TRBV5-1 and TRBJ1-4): KAGVTQTPRYLIKTRGQQVTLSCSPISGHRSVSWYQQTPGQGLQFLFEYFSETQRNKGNFPGRFSGRQFSNSRSEMNVSTLELGDSALYLCASSPRTGGGQYEKLFFGSGTQLSVL.

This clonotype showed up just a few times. The DNA for the CDR3 is TGTGCCTCCCTGGGGGACAGTCTGGGGGAAGAGACCCAGTACTTC. It is translated as CASLGDSLGEETQYF. V and J are TRBV3-1 and TRBJ2-5; TRBD1 matches at 7 bases. The length of the CDR3 is 15 residues. In germline, CDR1 is LGHDT, CDR2 YNNKEL (reference sequence). The J segment lost 3 bases and the V segment lost 11 bases, leaving 15 bases of the junction unmatched.

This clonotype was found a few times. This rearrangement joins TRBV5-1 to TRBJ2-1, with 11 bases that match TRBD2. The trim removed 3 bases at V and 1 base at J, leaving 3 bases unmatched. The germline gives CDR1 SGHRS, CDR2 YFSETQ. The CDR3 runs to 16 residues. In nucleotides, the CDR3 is TGCGCCAGCAGCTCGACTAGCGGGACTTCCTACAATGAGCAGTTCTTC. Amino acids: CASSSTSGTSYNEQFF.

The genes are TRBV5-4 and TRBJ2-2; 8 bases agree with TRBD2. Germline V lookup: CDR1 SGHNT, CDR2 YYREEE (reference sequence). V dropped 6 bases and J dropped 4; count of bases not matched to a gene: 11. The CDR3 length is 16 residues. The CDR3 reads CASTSPGRGSTGELFF. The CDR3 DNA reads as TGTGCCAGCACCTCCCCCGGGAGGGGGAGCACCGGGGAGCTGTTTTTT.

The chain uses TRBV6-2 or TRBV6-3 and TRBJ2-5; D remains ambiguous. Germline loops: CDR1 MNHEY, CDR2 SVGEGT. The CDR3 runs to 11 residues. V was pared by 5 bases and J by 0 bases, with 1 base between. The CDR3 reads CASSDQETQYF. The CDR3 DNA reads TGTGCCAGCAGTGACCAAGAGACCCAGTACTTC.

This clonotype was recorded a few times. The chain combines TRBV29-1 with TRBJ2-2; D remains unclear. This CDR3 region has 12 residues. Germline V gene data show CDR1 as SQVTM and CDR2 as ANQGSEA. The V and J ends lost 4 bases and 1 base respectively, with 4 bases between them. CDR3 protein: CSVGENTGELFF. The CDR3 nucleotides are TGCAGCGTTGGGGAGAACACCGGGGAGCTGTTTTTT.

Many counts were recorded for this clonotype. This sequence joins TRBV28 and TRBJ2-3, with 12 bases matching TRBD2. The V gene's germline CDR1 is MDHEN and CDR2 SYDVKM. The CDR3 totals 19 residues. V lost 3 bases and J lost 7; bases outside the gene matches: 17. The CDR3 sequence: CASSLTVPGLAGLQYTQYF. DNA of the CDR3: TGTGCCAGCAGTTTGACAGTCCCGGGACTAGCGGGCCTGCAGTATACGCAGTATTTT.

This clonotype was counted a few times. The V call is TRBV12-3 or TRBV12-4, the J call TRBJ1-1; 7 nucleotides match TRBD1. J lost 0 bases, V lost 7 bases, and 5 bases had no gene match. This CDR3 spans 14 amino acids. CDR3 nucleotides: TGTGCCAGCAAACAGGGGAATCTGAACACTGAAGCTTTCTTT. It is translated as CASKQGNLNTEAFF.

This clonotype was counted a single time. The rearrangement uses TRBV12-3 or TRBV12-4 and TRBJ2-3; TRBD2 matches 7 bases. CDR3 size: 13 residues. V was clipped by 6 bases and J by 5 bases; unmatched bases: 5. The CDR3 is CASRTSSIDTQYF. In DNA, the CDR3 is TGTGCCAGCAGGACTAGCAGTATAGATACGCAGTATTTT.

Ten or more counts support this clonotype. Written as DNA, the CDR3 is TGTGCCAGCAGCCAAGGGTTGCCAGATACGCAGTATTTT. Translating gives CASSQGLPDTQYF. V gene TRBV3-1 combines with J gene TRBJ2-3; D gene uncertain. The V end was cut by 1 base, the J end by 4 bases, with 6 bases between. CDR3 length: 13 amino acids. Germline CDR1 reads LGHDT; CDR2 reads YNNKEL (reference sequence).

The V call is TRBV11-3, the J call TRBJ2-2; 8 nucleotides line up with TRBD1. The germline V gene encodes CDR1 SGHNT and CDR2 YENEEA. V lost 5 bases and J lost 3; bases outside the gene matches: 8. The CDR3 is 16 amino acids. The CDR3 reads CASSVGRTGYTGELFF. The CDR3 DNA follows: TGTGCCAGCAGCGTCGGTCGGACAGGGTACACCGGGGAGCTGTTTTTT.

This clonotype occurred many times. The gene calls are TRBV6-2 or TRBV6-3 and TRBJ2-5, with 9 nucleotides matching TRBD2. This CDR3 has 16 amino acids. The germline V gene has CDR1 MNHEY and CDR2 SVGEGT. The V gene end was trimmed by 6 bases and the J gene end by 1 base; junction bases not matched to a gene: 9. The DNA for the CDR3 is TGTGCCAGCAGCTCTGGGACTAGCAACACCCAAGAGACCCAGTACTTC. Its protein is CASSSGTSNTQETQYF.

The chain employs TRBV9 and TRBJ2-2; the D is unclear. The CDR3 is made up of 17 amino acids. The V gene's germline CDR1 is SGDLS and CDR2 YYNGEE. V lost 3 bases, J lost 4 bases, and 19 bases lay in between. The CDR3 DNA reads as TGTGCCAGCAGCGCGTCTCCGTGGCGGTTCGGCACCGGGGAGCTGTTTTTT. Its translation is CASSASPWRFGTGELFF. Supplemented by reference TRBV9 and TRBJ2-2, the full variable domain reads DSGVTQTPKHLITATGQRVTLRCSPRSGDLSVYWYQQSLDQGLQFLIQYYNGEERAKGNILERFSAQQFPDLHSELNLSSLELGDSALYFCASSASPWRFGTGELFFGEGSRLTVL.

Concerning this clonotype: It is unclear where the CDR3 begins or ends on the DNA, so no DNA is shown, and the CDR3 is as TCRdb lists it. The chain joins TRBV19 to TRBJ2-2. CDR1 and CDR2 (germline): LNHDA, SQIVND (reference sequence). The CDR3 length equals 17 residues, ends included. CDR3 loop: CASTSRAIWYPPGSCFF.